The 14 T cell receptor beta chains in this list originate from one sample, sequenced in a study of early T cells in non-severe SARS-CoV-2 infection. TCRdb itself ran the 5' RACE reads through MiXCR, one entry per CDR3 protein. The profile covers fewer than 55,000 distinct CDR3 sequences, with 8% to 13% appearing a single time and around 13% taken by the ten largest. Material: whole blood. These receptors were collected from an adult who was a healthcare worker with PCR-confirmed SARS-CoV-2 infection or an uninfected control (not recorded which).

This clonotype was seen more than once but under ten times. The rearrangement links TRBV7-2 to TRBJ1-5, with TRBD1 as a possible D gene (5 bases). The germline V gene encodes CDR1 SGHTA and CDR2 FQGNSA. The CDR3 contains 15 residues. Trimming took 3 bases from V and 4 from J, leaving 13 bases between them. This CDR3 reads CASSLGGGTNQPQHF. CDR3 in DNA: TGTGCCAGCAGCTTGGGGGGTGGAACAAATCAGCCCCAGCATTTT.

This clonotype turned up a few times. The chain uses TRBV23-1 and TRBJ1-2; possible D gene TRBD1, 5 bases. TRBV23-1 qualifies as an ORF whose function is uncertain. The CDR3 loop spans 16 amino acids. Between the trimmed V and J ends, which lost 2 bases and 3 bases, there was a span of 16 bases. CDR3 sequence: CASSQPDSSRYYGYTF. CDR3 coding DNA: TGCGCCAGCAGTCAACCCGACAGTTCTCGGTACTATGGCTACACCTTC.

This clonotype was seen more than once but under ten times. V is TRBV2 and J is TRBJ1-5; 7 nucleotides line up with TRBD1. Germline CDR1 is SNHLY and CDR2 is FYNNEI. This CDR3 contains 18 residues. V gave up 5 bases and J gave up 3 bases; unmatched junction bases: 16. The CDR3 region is CASSTQKWGQPSNQPQHF. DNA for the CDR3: TGTGCCAGCAGTACCCAAAAATGGGGACAGCCCTCCAATCAGCCCCAGCATTTT. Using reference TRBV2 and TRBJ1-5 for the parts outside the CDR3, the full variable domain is EPEVTQTPSHQVTQMGQEVILRCVPISNHLYFYWYRQILGQKVEFLVSFYNNEISEKSEIFDDQFSVERPDGSNFTLKIRSTKLEDSAMYFCASSTQKWGQPSNQPQHFGDGTRLSIL.

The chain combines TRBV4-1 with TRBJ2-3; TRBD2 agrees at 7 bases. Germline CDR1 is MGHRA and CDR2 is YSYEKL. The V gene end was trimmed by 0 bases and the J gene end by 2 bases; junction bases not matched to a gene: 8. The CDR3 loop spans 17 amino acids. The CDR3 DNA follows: TGCGCCAGCAGCCAAGACCCCCTTAGCGGGTCCACAGATACGCAGTATTTT. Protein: CASSQDPLSGSTDTQYF.

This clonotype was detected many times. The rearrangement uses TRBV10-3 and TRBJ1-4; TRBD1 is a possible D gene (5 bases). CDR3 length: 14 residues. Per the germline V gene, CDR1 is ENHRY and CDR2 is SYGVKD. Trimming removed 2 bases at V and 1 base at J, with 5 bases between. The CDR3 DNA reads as TGTGCCATCAGTGAGAGGGGAACTAATGAAAAACTGTTTTTT. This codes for CAISERGTNEKLFF.

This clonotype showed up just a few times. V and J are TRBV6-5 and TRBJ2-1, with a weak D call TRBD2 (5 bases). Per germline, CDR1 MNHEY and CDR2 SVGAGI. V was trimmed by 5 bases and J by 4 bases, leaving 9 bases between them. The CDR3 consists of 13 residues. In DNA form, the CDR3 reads TGTGCCAGCAGTAGGACTGGATACAATGAGCAGTTCTTC. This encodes CASSRTGYNEQFF.

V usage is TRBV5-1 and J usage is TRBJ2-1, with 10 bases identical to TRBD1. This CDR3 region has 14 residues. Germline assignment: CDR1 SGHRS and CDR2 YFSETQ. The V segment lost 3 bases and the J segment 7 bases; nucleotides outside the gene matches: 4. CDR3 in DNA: TGCGCCAGCAGCTACGGGACAGGGGTAAATGAGCAGTTCTTC. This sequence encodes CASSYGTGVNEQFF.

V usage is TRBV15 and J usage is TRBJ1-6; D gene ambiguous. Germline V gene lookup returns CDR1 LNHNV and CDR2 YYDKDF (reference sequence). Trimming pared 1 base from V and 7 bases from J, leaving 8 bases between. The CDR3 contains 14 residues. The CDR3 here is CATSRAAGNSPLHF. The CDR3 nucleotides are TGTGCCACCAGCAGAGCCGCGGGGAATTCACCCCTCCACTTT. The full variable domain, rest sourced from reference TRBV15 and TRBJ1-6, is DAMVIQNPRYQVTQFGKPVTLSCSQTLNHNVMYWYQQKSSQAPKLLFHYYDKDFNNEADTPDNFQSRRPNTSFCFLDIRSPGLGDTAMYLCATSRAAGNSPLHFGNGTRLTVT.

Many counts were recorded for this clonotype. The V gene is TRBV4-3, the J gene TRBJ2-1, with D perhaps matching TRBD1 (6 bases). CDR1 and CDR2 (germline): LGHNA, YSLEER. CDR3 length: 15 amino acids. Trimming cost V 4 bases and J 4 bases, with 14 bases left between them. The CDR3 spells CASSRQQGHYNEQFF. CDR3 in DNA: TGCGCCAGCAGCCGTCAACAGGGACATTACAATGAGCAGTTCTTC.

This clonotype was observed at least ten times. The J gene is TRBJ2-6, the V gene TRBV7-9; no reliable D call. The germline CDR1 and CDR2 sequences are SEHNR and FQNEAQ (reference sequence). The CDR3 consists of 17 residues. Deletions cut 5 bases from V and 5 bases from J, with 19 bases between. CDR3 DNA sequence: TGTGCCAGCAGCCAAGACGATTATGGGGTGAGGGCCAACGTCCTGACTTTC. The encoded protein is CASSQDDYGVRANVLTF. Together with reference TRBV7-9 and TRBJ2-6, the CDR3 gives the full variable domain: DTGVSQNPRHKITKRGQNVTFRCDPISEHNRLYWYRQTLGQGPEFLTYFQNEAQLEKSRLLSDRFSAERPKGSFSTLEIQRTEQGDSAMYLCASSQDDYGVRANVLTFGAGSRLTVL.

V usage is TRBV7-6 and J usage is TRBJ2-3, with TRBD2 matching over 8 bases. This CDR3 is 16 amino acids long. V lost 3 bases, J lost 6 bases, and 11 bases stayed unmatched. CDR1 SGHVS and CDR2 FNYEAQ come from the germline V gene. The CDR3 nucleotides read TGTGCCAGCAGCTTGATTTCACGGGGGGGCCGCGATACGCAGTATTTT. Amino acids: CASSLISRGGRDTQYF.

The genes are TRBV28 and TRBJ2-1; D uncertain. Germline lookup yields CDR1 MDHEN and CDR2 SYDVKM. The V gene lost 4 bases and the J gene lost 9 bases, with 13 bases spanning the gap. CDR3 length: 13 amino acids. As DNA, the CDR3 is TGTGCCAGCAGTTCCCCCCCGTGGAGTGAGCAGTTCTTC. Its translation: CASSSPPWSEQFF.

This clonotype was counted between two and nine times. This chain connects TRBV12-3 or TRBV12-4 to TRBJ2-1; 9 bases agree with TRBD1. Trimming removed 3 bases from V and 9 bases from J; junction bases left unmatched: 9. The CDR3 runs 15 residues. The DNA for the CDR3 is TGTGCCAGCAGTTTCCAGGGGACAGGGCTGGGTGAGCAGTTCTTC. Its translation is CASSFQGTGLGEQFF.

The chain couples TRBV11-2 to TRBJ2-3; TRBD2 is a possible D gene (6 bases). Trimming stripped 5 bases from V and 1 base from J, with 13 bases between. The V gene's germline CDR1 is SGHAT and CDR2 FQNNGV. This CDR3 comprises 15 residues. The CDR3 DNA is TGTGCCAGCAGCCGTTACAGGAGGGGCACAGATACGCAGTATTTT. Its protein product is CASSRYRRGTDTQYF.